The T cell receptor beta chain described here comes from a study of blood T cells in healthy people across ages. Next came a second PCR, run for about 7 to 12 cycles, which used a sample-barcoded 5' primer along with a J-beta primer mix. TCRdb ran MiXCR on the 5' RACE reads and lists one entry per CDR3 protein. The table has about 1,600,000 distinct CDR3 sequences, 35% to 45% seen once. The CDR3 runs to 16 residues. This clonotype occurred once. Specimen: blood. This chain joins TRBV21-1 and TRBJ2-3; the D call in the table, TRBD1, was not verified against the DNA. TRBV21-1 is classified as a pseudogene. This clonotype originated in a woman younger than 30 in good health. In DNA, the CDR3 is TGTGCCAGCAGCAAAGCGCTTACCGGGTCGGGCGATACGCAGTATTTT. Translated: CASSKALTGSGDTQYF.